Listed below are T cell receptor beta chains from one sample, sequenced in a study of blood T cell repertoires in COVID-19. Sequencing was performed with immunoSEQ multiplex PCR; in TCRdb, only in-frame clones are kept and a portion is missing. Here the sample spans about 180,000 clones, approximately 83% being singletons. The sample consisted of peripheral blood. The origin of the receptors is a human donor with active or convalescent COVID-19. The donor label of this sample is uncertain. CDR3s include the opening cysteine and the closing phenylalanine or tryptophan. A D gene is named only where the DNA matches it firmly. Clone size is not always given. Where it is, it says once, few, many or a class for expanded clones.

TRBV10-3,NA,TRBJ2-7,17,NA,CAISESPRLAVTYEQYF,TGTGCCATCAGTGAGTCCCCCCGATTAGCGGTAACCTACGAGCAGTACTTC
TRBV6-1,NA,TRBJ1-1,12,NA,CASSELGTEAFF,TGTGCCAGCAGTGAGCTAGGCACTGAAGCTTTCTTT
TRBV5-5,NA,TRBJ1-3,15,NA,CASRYGSTSGNTIYF,TGTGCCAGCAGGTACGGGTCCACTTCTGGAAACACCATATATTTT
TRBV6-6,NA,TRBJ2-2,15,NA,CASSYSASASGELFF,TGTGCCAGCAGTTACTCGGCTAGCGCCTCCGGGGAGCTGTTTTTT
TRBV18,TRBD2,TRBJ2-3,17,once,CASSLSVSGRSTDTQYF,TGTGCCAGCTCACTTTCTGTTAGCGGGAGAAGCACAGATACGCAGTATTTT
TRBV10-1,NA,TRBJ2-5,16,NA,CASSPLLLDFQETQYF,TGCGCCAGCAGTCCCCTCCTATTAGACTTCCAAGAGACCCAGTACTTC
TRBV18,NA,TRBJ1-2,15,NA,CASSPPQGRDYGYTF,TGTGCCAGCTCACCACCACAGGGAAGGGACTATGGCTACACCTTC
TRBV5-4,NA,TRBJ2-1,15,NA,CASSLARGLGNEQFF,TGTGCCAGCAGCTTGGCACGCGGACTGGGCAATGAGCAGTTCTTC
TRBV7-9,TRBD2,TRBJ2-3,16,NA,CASSALAGVRTDTQYF,TGTGCCAGCAGCGCCTTAGCGGGAGTGCGCACAGATACGCAGTATTTT
TRBV12-3/TRBV12-4,NA,TRBJ2-7,11,NA,CASFDGGEQYF,TGTGCCAGCTTCGACGGAGGCGAGCAGTACTTC
TRBV6-6,TRBD2,TRBJ2-1,20,NA,CASSPPSGGHLVRSYNEQFF,TGTGCCAGCAGTCCCCCTAGCGGGGGTCACCTCGTGAGGTCCTACAATGAGCAGTTCTTC
TRBV10-3,TRBD2,TRBJ2-3,15,NA,CAIRPTSGSTDTQYF,TGTGCCATCAGACCGACTAGCGGGAGTACAGATACGCAGTATTTT
TRBV4-2,NA,TRBJ2-7,14,NA,CASSQETAPAEQYF,TGTGCCAGCAGCCAAGAGACAGCCCCTGCCGAGCAGTACTTC
TRBV2,NA,TRBJ2-7,11,once,CASSAQYEQYF,TGTGCCAGCAGTGCCCAGTACGAGCAGTACTTC
TRBV3-1/TRBV3-2,NA,TRBJ1-5,14,NA,CASSQGQGNQPQHF,TGTGCCAGCAGCCAAGGGCAGGGAAATCAGCCCCAGCATTTT
TRBV3-1/TRBV3-2,NA,TRBJ2-6,16,once,CASSQGSFAGANVLTF,TGTGCCAGCAGCCAAGGTTCATTTGCTGGGGCCAACGTCCTGACTTTC
TRBV3-1/TRBV3-2,TRBD1,TRBJ2-7,15,NA,CASSQPGQGGGEQYF,TGTGCCAGCAGCCAGCCGGGACAGGGAGGCGGCGAGCAGTACTTC
TRBV24-1,TRBD2,TRBJ2-3,13,NA,CATSGGGQNTQYF,TGTGCCACCAGTGGGGGAGGGCAGAATACGCAGTATTTT
TRBV11-2,NA,TRBJ1-5,13,NA,CASSLRYNQPQHF,TGTGCCAGCAGCTTACGGTACAATCAGCCCCAGCATTTT
TRBV10-3,TRBD1,TRBJ2-2,13,NA,CATGQGGTGELFF,TGTGCCACCGGACAGGGGGGTACCGGGGAGCTGTTTTTT
TRBV30,NA,TRBJ1-2,13,NA,CAWTSGLVGGYTF,TGTGCCTGGACCTCAGGGTTAGTGGGTGGCTACACCTTC
TRBV7-9,TRBD1,TRBJ2-5,16,NA,CASSSRDRGYQETQYF,TGTGCCAGCAGCTCCCGGGACAGGGGGTACCAAGAGACCCAGTACTTC
TRBV11-3,TRBD1,TRBJ2-7,15,NA,CASSLGTGGPYEQYF,TGTGCCAGCAGCTTAGGAACAGGGGGGCCCTACGAGCAGTACTTC
TRBV11-3,TRBD1,TRBJ2-5,17,NA,CASSLHGRQGVGETQYF,TGTGCCAGCAGCCTACATGGCAGACAGGGGGTAGGGGAGACCCAGTACTTC
TRBV28,TRBD1,TRBJ1-5,16,NA,CASSVSGTGVHQPQHF,TGTGCCAGCAGTGTCTCCGGGACAGGGGTGCATCAGCCCCAGCATTTT
TRBV6-5,NA,TRBJ1-2,15,NA,CASSYSGGRRSGYTF,TGTGCCAGCAGTTACTCCGGGGGGCGCCGAAGTGGCTACACCTTC
TRBV5-1,NA,TRBJ2-2,14,NA,CASSIDSNTGELFF,TGCGCCAGCAGCATAGACAGTAACACCGGGGAGCTGTTTTTT
TRBV30,NA,TRBJ2-1,15,NA,CAWGSGTVGSGEQFF,TGTGCCTGGGGGTCCGGGACGGTCGGGAGTGGTGAGCAGTTCTTC
TRBV5-1,NA,TRBJ1-1,12,once,CASSPARGVAFF,TGCGCCAGCTCCCCGGCCCGGGGGGTAGCTTTCTTT
TRBV6-6,TRBD1,TRBJ2-5,16,NA,CASSYSNQGDQETQYF,TGTGCCAGCAGTTACTCGAACCAGGGGGATCAAGAGACCCAGTACTTC
TRBV28,TRBD2,TRBJ2-1,16,NA,CASSYLAGRRGNEQFF,TGTGCCAGCAGTTACTTAGCGGGGAGGAGGGGCAATGAGCAGTTCTTC
TRBV9,TRBD2,TRBJ2-1,16,NA,CASSVSSGGYYNEQFF,TGTGCCAGCAGCGTATCGAGCGGGGGGTACTACAATGAGCAGTTCTTC
TRBV15,NA,TRBJ1-4,14,NA,CATSRDGGEEKLFF,TGTGCCACCAGCAGAGACGGGGGTGAGGAAAAACTGTTTTTT
TRBV25-1,NA,TRBJ2-5,16,NA,CASSGRQELFQETQYF,TGTGCCAGCAGTGGGCGACAGGAACTATTCCAAGAGACCCAGTACTTC
TRBV7-3,TRBD2,TRBJ2-3,16,NA,CASSLGLAGATDTQYF,TGTGCCAGCAGCTTAGGACTAGCGGGGGCTACAGATACGCAGTATTTT
TRBV19,TRBD1,TRBJ1-2,15,once,CASSILPQGAGGYTF,TGTGCCAGTAGTATACTCCCTCAGGGGGCGGGCGGCTACACCTTC
TRBV7-2,NA,TRBJ2-7,13,NA,CASSFPTEHEQYF,TGTGCCAGCAGCTTCCCGACAGAACACGAGCAGTACTTC
TRBV28,TRBD2,TRBJ2-1,13,NA,CASRRTSGSEQFF,TGTGCCAGCAGAAGGACTAGCGGGAGTGAGCAGTTCTTC
TRBV19,TRBD2,TRBJ2-1,16,NA,CASNQPGTMSYNEQFF,TGTGCCAGTAACCAGCCCGGGACTATGTCCTACAATGAGCAGTTCTTC
TRBV4-3,TRBD1,TRBJ1-1,14,NA,CASSPGQVNTEAFF,TGCGCCAGCAGCCCGGGACAGGTGAACACTGAAGCTTTCTTT
TRBV9,TRBD1,TRBJ2-1,16,NA,CASSVGQGASIYEQFF,TGTGCCAGCAGCGTAGGACAGGGGGCGAGTATTTATGAGCAGTTCTTC
TRBV19,NA,TRBJ1-5,16,NA,CASCEPSRGLGQPQHF,TGTGCCAGTTGTGAACCCTCTAGGGGTTTGGGTCAGCCCCAGCATTTT
TRBV7-9,NA,TRBJ1-3,14,NA,CASSFSRAGNTIYF,TGTGCCAGCAGCTTTAGCAGGGCTGGAAACACCATATATTTT
TRBV5-1,NA,TRBJ2-7,15,few,CASTPGFNGVYEQYF,TGCGCCAGTACTCCGGGGTTTAATGGAGTGTACGAGCAGTACTTC
TRBV11-1,NA,TRBJ1-2,13,NA,CASSLARNYGYTF,TGTGCCAGCAGCTTAGCACGGAACTATGGCTACACCTTC
TRBV2,NA,TRBJ1-6,14,NA,CASSERGNNSPLHF,TGTGCCAGCAGTGAACGGGGGAACAATTCACCCCTCCACTTT
TRBV25-1,NA,TRBJ2-7,11,NA,CASSGRNEQYF,TGTGCCAGCAGTGGGCGGAATGAGCAGTACTTC
TRBV9,TRBD2,TRBJ2-5,15,NA,CASSAGLAGGETQYF,TGTGCCAGCAGCGCGGGACTAGCGGGGGGTGAGACCCAGTACTTC
TRBV11-3,TRBD2,TRBJ2-7,16,NA,CASSLDRSGRFHEQYF,TGTGCCAGCAGCTTAGATAGAAGCGGGAGGTTCCACGAGCAGTACTTC
TRBV15,TRBD2,TRBJ2-3,17,once,CATSREGTSGGTDTQYF,TGTGCCACCAGCAGAGAGGGGACTAGCGGGGGCACAGATACGCAGTATTTT
TRBV29-1,NA,TRBJ2-7,14,NA,CSVEDPRGRAEQYF,TGCAGCGTTGAAGATCCCAGGGGAAGGGCCGAGCAGTACTTC
TRBV5-6,NA,TRBJ2-7,15,once,CASSPILEVSYEQYF,TGTGCCAGCAGCCCCATTCTAGAGGTCTCCTACGAGCAGTACTTC
TRBV24-1,NA,TRBJ2-6,16,NA,CATQAGLGRGANVLTF,TGTGCCACTCAAGCGGGCCTTGGGAGGGGGGCCAACGTCCTGACTTTC
TRBV4-1,NA,TRBJ2-7,15,NA,CASSQGVSDYYEQYF,TGCGCCAGCAGCCAAGGAGTTTCAGACTACTACGAGCAGTACTTC
TRBV5-4,NA,TRBJ2-1,17,many,CASSLGMGGSTDNEQFF,TGTGCCAGCAGCTTGGGGATGGGTGGGAGCACGGACAATGAGCAGTTCTTC
TRBV6-6,TRBD1,TRBJ1-5,16,NA,CASSRRTGGGNQPQHF,TGTGCCAGCAGTCGACGGACAGGGGGAGGCAATCAGCCCCAGCATTTT
TRBV4-1,NA,TRBJ2-1,16,NA,CASSQDFYPWRNEQFF,TGCGCCAGCAGCCAAGATTTCTACCCGTGGCGGAATGAGCAGTTCTTC
TRBV11-2,TRBD2,TRBJ2-3,17,NA,CASSLDWDSGSTDTQYF,TGTGCCAGCAGCTTAGATTGGGATAGCGGGAGCACAGATACGCAGTATTTT
TRBV7-9,TRBD2,TRBJ2-1,18,once,CASSSKTLSGGERNEQFF,TGTGCCAGCAGCTCGAAGACCCTTAGCGGGGGGGAACGGAATGAGCAGTTCTTC
TRBV25-1,NA,TRBJ1-4,15,NA,CASAQLEGLDEKLFF,TGTGCCAGCGCCCAACTGGAGGGCTTAGACGAAAAACTGTTTTTT